This passage covers 32 T cell receptor beta chains from one sample sequenced in a study of blood T cell repertoires in COVID-19. The protocol was immunoSEQ multiplex PCR, while the TCRdb copy is restricted to in-frame clones and leaves out a portion. The sample has roughly 60,000 clones, 75% to 85% seen once. Sequenced: peripheral blood. These receptors were obtained from a man aged 80 or over with acute or convalescent COVID-19.

There are a few counts of this clone. V usage is TRBV19 and J usage is TRBJ2-1, with D hard to call. The CDR3 has 17 residues. Trimming stripped 0 bases from V and 1 base from J, with 13 bases between. Per the germline V gene, CDR1 is LNHDA and CDR2 is SQIVND (reference sequence). In nucleotides, the CDR3 is TGTGCCAGTAGTATAGAAGCAGGCGTCATGTCCTACAATGAGCAGTTCTTC. Translation gives CASSIEAGVMSYNEQFF.

Many counts were recorded for this clone. The chain combines TRBV15 with TRBJ1-2, with D unresolved. V was pared by 5 bases and J by 3 bases, with 10 bases between. Germline V lookup: CDR1 LNHNV, CDR2 YYDKDF (reference sequence). The CDR3 loop spans 13 amino acids. The CDR3 nucleotides read TGTGCCACCAGCCCCCGAGTACACTATGGCTACACCTTC. Translation: CATSPRVHYGYTF.

The chain joins TRBV7-8 to TRBJ1-1; possible D gene TRBD1, 5 bases. The germline gives CDR1 SGHVS, CDR2 FQNEAQ. V lost 3 bases and J 1 base, leaving 9 bases between the germline ends. This CDR3 is built from 14 residues. As DNA, the CDR3 is TGTGCCAGCAGCTTCGGGGGGGAGAACACTGAAGCTTTCTTT. Translating it yields CASSFGGENTEAFF.

The CDR3 DNA follows: TGTGCCAGCAGCCCACAGGGCACCCACGAGCAGTACTTC. Translation: CASSPQGTHEQYF. The chain has TRBV3-1 (or the pseudogene TRBV3-2) and TRBJ2-7, with D perhaps matching TRBD1 (6 bases). V gave up 4 bases and J gave up 5 bases, with 12 bases separating them. The CDR3 loop spans 13 amino acids. Germline CDR1 and CDR2: LGHDT and YNNKEL (reference sequence).

V gene TRBV3-1 (or the pseudogene TRBV3-2) combines with J gene TRBJ1-1; D remains ambiguous. Per the germline V gene, CDR1 is LGHDT and CDR2 is YNNKEL (reference sequence). This CDR3 comprises 17 residues. Trimming stripped 0 bases from V and 3 bases from J, with 17 bases between. DNA for the CDR3: TGTGCCAGCAGCCAAGAACCCATCAGGAGACTATACACTGAAGCTTTCTTT. This codes for CASSQEPIRRLYTEAFF.

A note on this clone: Other DNA sequences in the same sample also yield this CDR3. CDR3 sequence reads: CASSEQGSQPQHF. DNA of the CDR3: TGTGCCAGCAGTGAACAGGGTAGTCAGCCCCAGCATTTT. The chain joins TRBV2 to TRBJ1-5; tentative D call: TRBD1 (5 bases). The CDR3 covers 13 residues. The germline gives CDR1 SNHLY, CDR2 FYNNEI. V shed 2 bases and J shed 6 bases, with 8 bases lying between them.

This chain links TRBV12-3 or TRBV12-4 with TRBJ1-2, with D perhaps matching TRBD1 (5 bases). Trimming took 6 bases from V and 2 from J, leaving 10 bases between them. The CDR3 sequence is 13 residues long. The CDR3 DNA follows: TGTGCCAGCAGGGAGACAGTAAACTATGGCTACACCTTC. Amino acids: CASRETVNYGYTF.

The V and J genes are TRBV5-1 and TRBJ1-1; no firm D call. V lost 0 bases and J 3 bases, leaving 9 bases between the germline ends. Germline assignment: CDR1 SGHRS and CDR2 YFSETQ. The CDR3 has 14 residues. CDR3: CASSLGGFYTEAFF. The CDR3 coding sequence is TGCGCCAGCAGCTTGGGAGGTTTTTACACTGAAGCTTTCTTT.

This chain uses TRBV19 with TRBJ1-4, with 7 bases that match TRBD1. V was pared by 10 bases and J by 6 bases, with 8 bases of the junction left unmatched. This CDR3 has 13 amino acids. Per the germline V gene, CDR1 is LNHDA and CDR2 is SQIVND (reference sequence). As DNA, the CDR3 is TGTGCCACCGGCGACAGGGTGGATGAAAAACTGTTTTTT. Residues: CATGDRVDEKLFF.

The chain recombines TRBV5-5 with TRBJ2-4; the D gene is possibly TRBD1 (6 bases). The CDR3 is 15 residues long. The V end lost 6 bases, the J end lost 4 bases, and 17 bases lay between the germline ends. CDR1 SGHKS and CDR2 YYEKEE come from the germline V gene (reference sequence). The CDR3 loop is CASTFVGQGKNIQYF. The DNA of the CDR3 is TGTGCCAGCACCTTTGTCGGTCAGGGGAAAAACATTCAGTACTTC. Combining the CDR3 with reference TRBV5-5 and TRBJ2-4 gives the whole variable domain DAGVTQSPTHLIKTRGQQVTLRCSPISGHKSVSWYQQVLGQGPQFIFQYYEKEERGRGNFPDRFSARQFPNYSSELNVNALLLGDSALYLCASTFVGQGKNIQYFGAGTRLSVL.

V usage is TRBV10-1 and J usage is TRBJ1-1, with D perhaps matching TRBD1 (5 bases). The CDR3 length is 14 residues. V lost 2 bases, J lost 0 bases, and 7 bases lay in between. Germline assignment: CDR1 WNHNN and CDR2 SYGVQD (reference sequence). The CDR3 is CASSEGGVNTEAFF. DNA of the CDR3: TGCGCCAGCAGTGAGGGAGGGGTGAACACTGAAGCTTTCTTT.

This chain uses TRBV3-1 (or the pseudogene TRBV3-2) with TRBJ1-1; 10 bases line up with TRBD1. There are 15 residues in the CDR3. J lost 5 bases, V lost 4 bases, and 7 bases had no gene match. Germline V gene lookup returns CDR1 LGHDT and CDR2 YNNKEL (reference sequence). Here the CDR3 reads CASSPGQGRWTEAFF. CDR3 bases: TGTGCCAGCAGCCCGGGACAGGGGCGTTGGACTGAAGCTTTCTTT.

The gene calls are TRBV5-5 and TRBJ2-1, with 9 bases lining up with TRBD2. The J segment lost 3 bases and the V segment lost 4 bases, leaving 8 bases of the junction unmatched. Germline-derived CDR1 and CDR2 are SGHKS and YYEKEE (reference sequence). The CDR3 extends over 16 amino acids. The CDR3 loop is CASSLRGTSLYNEQFF. The CDR3 bases are TGTGCCAGCAGCCTCAGGGGGACTAGCCTCTACAATGAGCAGTTCTTC. The full variable domain, completed using reference TRBV5-5 and TRBJ2-1, is DAGVTQSPTHLIKTRGQQVTLRCSPISGHKSVSWYQQVLGQGPQFIFQYYEKEERGRGNFPDRFSARQFPNYSSELNVNALLLGDSALYLCASSLRGTSLYNEQFFGPGTRLTVL.

V usage is TRBV27 and J usage is TRBJ1-5; a weak D match, TRBD1 (5 bases). Per germline, CDR1 MNHEY and CDR2 SMNVEV (reference sequence). Trimming removed 3 bases from V and 1 base from J, with 13 bases in between. This CDR3 has 16 amino acids. The chain's CDR3 is CASSFSGLRSNQPQHF. CDR3 nucleotides: TGTGCCAGCAGTTTTTCAGGGCTTCGGAGCAATCAGCCCCAGCATTTT.

The J gene is TRBJ1-1, the V gene TRBV6-5, with D maybe TRBD1 (6 bases). The CDR3 loop spans 14 amino acids. Trimming took off 4 bases at V and 10 bases at J, with 19 bases between the two ends. The germline V gene encodes CDR1 MNHEY and CDR2 SVGAGI. CDR3 sequence reads: CASSFTSSDRRAFF. In DNA, the CDR3 is TGTGCCAGCAGTTTCACCTCGTCGGACAGACGAGCTTTCTTT.

V is TRBV11-2 and J is TRBJ1-2, with D uncertain. This CDR3 is built from 12 residues. Germline values: CDR1 SGHAT, CDR2 FQNNGV. Deletions cut 4 bases from V and 8 bases from J, with 11 bases between. The CDR3 bases are TGTGCCAGCAGCTCCTCGGGGTGGGGCTACACCTTC. Translated: CASSSSGWGYTF.

The chain couples TRBV28 to TRBJ1-1, with D unresolved. Germline assignment: CDR1 MDHEN and CDR2 SYDVKM. The CDR3 is 13 residues long. V lost 10 bases, J lost 1 base, and 13 bases lay in between. CDR3 protein: CATLTSWNTEAFF. For the CDR3, the DNA is TGTGCCACGCTTACTTCTTGGAACACTGAAGCTTTCTTT.

The chain combines TRBV29-1 with TRBJ2-2; 8 nucleotides match TRBD1. Germline loops: CDR1 SQVTM, CDR2 ANQGSEA. The CDR3 is 13 residues long. J gave up 4 bases and V 7 bases, and 5 bases lay outside the gene matches. The CDR3 protein is CSAQGARTGELFF. CDR3 coding DNA: TGCAGCGCCCAGGGGGCTCGCACCGGGGAGCTGTTTTTT.

The CDR3 here is CASSVGSDRGSRGALYYGYTF. CDR3 nucleotide sequence: TGTGCCAGCAGCGTAGGTTCGGACAGGGGCAGTCGAGGGGCGCTTTACTATGGCTACACCTTC. The chain combines TRBV9 with TRBJ1-2; 9 bases fit TRBD1. The CDR3 has 21 amino acids. Germline CDR1 reads SGDLS; CDR2 reads YYNGEE. V lost 0 bases to trimming and J lost 3 bases; unmatched junction nucleotides: 21.

This clone was observed a single time. The chain recombines TRBV6-2 or TRBV6-3 with TRBJ1-6; possibly TRBD1 for D (5 bases). CDR3 length: 16 amino acids. Between the trimmed V and J ends, which lost 1 base and 1 base, there was a span of 8 bases. Germline V gene data show CDR1 as MNHEY and CDR2 as SVGEGT. The CDR3 loop is CASSYLRGSYNSPLHF. CDR3 nucleotide sequence: TGTGCCAGCAGTTACTTGCGGGGGTCCTATAATTCACCCCTCCACTTT.

V and J are TRBV18 and TRBJ1-6; the D gene is possibly TRBD1 (5 bases). Germline-derived CDR1 and CDR2 are KGHSH and LQKENI. V was trimmed by 3 bases and J by 9 bases, leaving 15 bases between them. The CDR3 is made up of 15 amino acids. This CDR3 is CASSPDKVGSSPLHF. As DNA, the CDR3 is TGTGCCAGCTCACCGGACAAGGTCGGGAGTTCACCCCTCCACTTT.

This chain uses TRBV3-1 (or the pseudogene TRBV3-2) with TRBJ1-2; TRBD1 matches at 9 bases. In germline, CDR1 is LGHDT, CDR2 YNNKEL (reference sequence). With 4 bases clipped from V and 2 bases from J, the junction kept 2 bases outside the gene matches. The CDR3 loop spans 14 amino acids. CDR3 nucleotide sequence: TGTGCCAGCAGCCCGGGACAGGGAAACTATGGCTACACCTTC. Translated, it gives CASSPGQGNYGYTF.

This chain joins TRBV7-9 and TRBJ2-7; TRBD1 might be the D (8 bases). V lost 6 bases, J lost 0 bases, and 15 bases lay in between. From germline, CDR1 is SEHNR and CDR2 FQNEAQ (reference sequence). This CDR3 has 15 residues. The CDR3 loop is CASRPQGGDSYEQYF. The CDR3 nucleotides are TGTGCCAGCAGGCCACAGGGGGGGGACTCCTACGAGCAGTACTTC.

The chain employs TRBV5-1 and TRBJ1-4, with D perhaps matching TRBD1 (6 bases). This CDR3 is built from 15 residues. V lost 0 bases and J lost 6, with 12 bases in between. The germline CDR1 and CDR2 sequences are SGHRS and YFSETQ. This chain's CDR3 is CASSLGGGEDEKLFF. The DNA of the CDR3 is TGCGCCAGCAGCTTGGGCGGGGGCGAAGATGAAAAACTGTTTTTT.

This chain uses TRBV18 with TRBJ2-3, with 7 nucleotides matching TRBD1. CDR3 size: 14 residues. V lost 8 bases and J lost 0; bases outside the gene matches: 5. Germline CDR1 reads KGHSH; CDR2 reads LQKENI. The CDR3 bases are TGTGCCAGCGTAGGGACAGCCAGCACAGATACGCAGTATTTT. This encodes CASVGTASTDTQYF.

The chain joins TRBV2 to TRBJ1-5; 9 positions agree with TRBD1. Germline V CDR1 and CDR2: SNHLY, FYNNEI. With 6 bases clipped from V and 7 bases from J, the junction kept 7 bases outside the gene matches. The CDR3 is made up of 14 amino acids. The CDR3 DNA reads TGTGCCAGCAGAACAGGGGGCGGTTTACAGCCCCAGCATTTT. Translated: CASRTGGGLQPQHF. Drawing the rest from reference TRBV2 and TRBJ1-5, the complete variable domain is EPEVTQTPSHQVTQMGQEVILRCVPISNHLYFYWYRQILGQKVEFLVSFYNNEISEKSEIFDDQFSVERPDGSNFTLKIRSTKLEDSAMYFCASRTGGGLQPQHFGDGTRLSIL.

This clone was counted a few times. This chain uses TRBV19 with TRBJ2-1, with 11 nucleotides matching TRBD1. CDR3 size: 16 residues. Germline V gene data show CDR1 as LNHDA and CDR2 as SQIVND (reference sequence). J gave up 6 bases and V 4 bases, and 8 bases lay outside the gene matches. CDR3 DNA sequence: TGTGCCAGTAGTAAGGGACAGGGGGTTGTGGCCAATGAGCAGTTCTTC. It codes for CASSKGQGVVANEQFF.

The chain carries TRBV28 and TRBJ1-1, with D tentatively TRBD1 (5 bases). The ends were cut back, 6 bases at V and 1 base at J, with 12 bases in the middle. The CDR3 sequence is 14 residues long. CDR1 MDHEN and CDR2 SYDVKM come from the germline V gene. CDR3 sequence: CASREGTANTEAFF. CDR3 bases: TGTGCCAGCAGGGAGGGGACGGCGAACACTGAAGCTTTCTTT.

Points on this clone: One junction end disagrees with the germline gene, perhaps due to a read error. V is TRBV6-1 and J is TRBJ2-7, with D maybe TRBD2 (5 bases). The CDR3 is 13 amino acids. Per germline, CDR1 MNHNS and CDR2 SASEGT. For the CDR3, the DNA is TGTGCCAGCAGGGAAGACTTCCGGAGGGAGCAGTACTTC. Amino acids: CASREDFRREQYF.

The rearrangement uses TRBV6-5 and TRBJ2-4, with 8 nucleotides matching TRBD1. The V and J ends lost 0 bases and 6 bases, in that order; junction bases with no gene match: 7. Germline V CDR1 and CDR2: MNHEY, SVGAGI. This CDR3 spans 16 amino acids. The CDR3 loop reads CASSYSIQGALNIQYF. CDR3 in DNA: TGTGCCAGCAGTTACTCCATTCAGGGGGCTTTAAACATTCAGTACTTC.

This sequence joins TRBV5-1 and TRBJ1-2; D is ambiguous. The CDR3 runs to 12 residues. CDR1 is SGHRS and CDR2 is YFSETQ in the germline V gene. The V and J ends lost 5 bases and 11 bases respectively, with 16 bases between them. The CDR3 sequence: CASSPALEGYTF. CDR3 nucleotides: TGCGCCAGCAGTCCGGCCTTGGAGGGATACACCTTC.

This rearrangement joins TRBV6-6 to TRBJ2-1; 9 bases line up with TRBD1. After removal of 7 bases from V and 12 bases from J, the junction contained 10 bases not matched to a gene. Germline lookup yields CDR1 MNHNY and CDR2 SVGAGI (reference sequence). CDR3 length equals 13 residues. Here the CDR3 DNA reads TGTGCCAGCAATATTTTACAGGGGGCTCGGCAGTTCTTC. This codes for CASNILQGARQFF.